This is a list of T cell receptor beta chains from one sample in a study of cytomegalovirus exposure and HLA in healthy donors. Method: immunoSEQ multiplex PCR; TCRdb's copy keeps in-frame clones and lacks some. The sample yields approximately 70,000 clones, 74% seen once. The sequenced material came from PBMCs. All receptors derive from a woman aged 55 to 70 in good health and CMV-seropositive. The CDR3 runs from the conserved cysteine through the conserved F or W. Fields, in order: V gene, J gene, clone size, D gene, CDR3 protein, CDR3 DNA. The D gene is left open where the match is weak. Part of the rows lack a size; the others show once, few, many or a class for expanded clones.

v_gene: TRBV7-9; j_gene: TRBJ2-5; abundance: NA; d_gene: NA; CDR3aa: CASSLGGVSQTQYF; CDR3nt: TGTGCCAGCAGCCTTGGAGGTGTCAGCCAGACCCAGTACTTC
v_gene: TRBV6-5; j_gene: TRBJ2-2; abundance: NA; d_gene: NA; CDR3aa: CASTKTGNTGELFF; CDR3nt: TGTGCCAGCACCAAGACAGGGAACACCGGGGAGCTGTTTTTT
v_gene: TRBV30; j_gene: TRBJ2-1; abundance: few; d_gene: TRBD1; CDR3aa: CAWSRRTGGEQFF; CDR3nt: TGTGCCTGGAGTCGGCGGACAGGGGGTGAGCAGTTCTTC
v_gene: TRBV30; j_gene: TRBJ2-5; abundance: NA; d_gene: NA; CDR3aa: CACSTRMETQYF; CDR3nt: TGTGCCTGTTCGACTAGAATGGAGACCCAGTACTTC
v_gene: TRBV30; j_gene: TRBJ2-7; abundance: NA; d_gene: TRBD1; CDR3aa: CAWRIRGRGLYEQYF; CDR3nt: TGTGCCTGGAGGATACGGGGCAGGGGGCTGTACGAGCAGTACTTC
v_gene: TRBV18; j_gene: TRBJ1-1; abundance: NA; d_gene: NA; CDR3aa: CASSPGRNTEAFF; CDR3nt: TGTGCCAGCTCACCTGGCCGGAACACTGAAGCTTTCTTT
v_gene: TRBV6-5; j_gene: TRBJ1-4; abundance: NA; d_gene: NA; CDR3aa: CASSYRGVATNEKLFF; CDR3nt: TGTGCCAGCAGTTACCGGGGGGTGGCAACTAATGAAAAACTGTTTTTT
v_gene: TRBV4-1; j_gene: TRBJ2-1; abundance: NA; d_gene: TRBD1; CDR3aa: CASSLLGDSAYNEQFF; CDR3nt: TGCGCCAGCAGCCTACTGGGGGACAGTGCCTACAATGAGCAGTTCTTC
v_gene: TRBV5-1; j_gene: TRBJ1-2; abundance: NA; d_gene: TRBD1; CDR3aa: CASSAGQGNYGYTF; CDR3nt: TGCGCCAGCAGCGCGGGACAGGGTAACTATGGCTACACCTTC
v_gene: TRBV5-4; j_gene: TRBJ1-2; abundance: NA; d_gene: TRBD1; CDR3aa: CASSPEGTGATGGTF; CDR3nt: TGTGCCAGCAGCCCGGAGGGGACAGGGGCCACGGGGGGCACCTTC
v_gene: TRBV18; j_gene: TRBJ2-3; abundance: NA; d_gene: TRBD2; CDR3aa: CASSRTSGDYTDTQYF; CDR3nt: TGTGCCAGCTCACGGACTAGCGGGGACTACACAGATACGCAGTATTTT
v_gene: TRBV2; j_gene: TRBJ1-2; abundance: NA; d_gene: NA; CDR3aa: CASSEGTGSLYGYTF; CDR3nt: TGTGCCAGCAGTGAGGGAACAGGTTCTCTCTATGGCTACACCTTC
v_gene: TRBV6-6; j_gene: TRBJ1-1; abundance: NA; d_gene: TRBD1; CDR3aa: CASGPGQAIMNTEAFF; CDR3nt: TGTGCCAGCGGCCCGGGACAGGCGATCATGAACACTGAAGCTTTCTTT
v_gene: TRBV11-2; j_gene: TRBJ1-1; abundance: NA; d_gene: NA; CDR3aa: CASSPVAVMNTEAFF; CDR3nt: TGTGCCAGCAGCCCGGTAGCCGTCATGAACACTGAAGCTTTCTTT
v_gene: TRBV10-3; j_gene: TRBJ2-3; abundance: NA; d_gene: NA; CDR3aa: CAISAPRDTDTQYF; CDR3nt: TGTGCCATCAGTGCCCCTCGGGACACAGATACGCAGTATTTT
v_gene: TRBV7-8; j_gene: TRBJ1-5; abundance: NA; d_gene: NA; CDR3aa: CASSLSRDQPQHF; CDR3nt: TGTGCCAGCAGCCTCTCGCGGGATCAGCCCCAGCATTTT
v_gene: TRBV6-1; j_gene: TRBJ1-1; abundance: NA; d_gene: NA; CDR3aa: CASTEGGGTEAFF; CDR3nt: TGTGCCAGCACCGAGGGAGGGGGAACTGAAGCTTTCTTT
v_gene: TRBV7-2; j_gene: TRBJ1-1; abundance: NA; d_gene: NA; CDR3aa: CASSRKWAREAFF; CDR3nt: TGTGCCAGCAGCCGAAAGTGGGCCAGGGAAGCTTTCTTT
v_gene: TRBV18; j_gene: TRBJ1-3; abundance: NA; d_gene: TRBD1; CDR3aa: CASSGTAWAPRNTIYF; CDR3nt: TGTGCCAGCTCAGGGACAGCCTGGGCTCCCAGAAACACCATATATTTT
v_gene: TRBV2; j_gene: TRBJ1-1; abundance: few; d_gene: TRBD1; CDR3aa: CASVGRGHTEAFF; CDR3nt: TGTGCCAGCGTTGGCAGGGGGCATACTGAAGCTTTCTTT
v_gene: TRBV7-2; j_gene: TRBJ2-5; abundance: NA; d_gene: TRBD2; CDR3aa: CASSLGLVETQYF; CDR3nt: TGTGCCAGCAGCCTAGGACTAGTTGAGACCCAGTACTTC
v_gene: TRBV7-9; j_gene: TRBJ1-1; abundance: NA; d_gene: NA; CDR3aa: CASSLDTTAEAFF; CDR3nt: TGTGCCAGCAGCTTAGACACAACAGCTGAAGCTTTCTTT
v_gene: TRBV5-6; j_gene: TRBJ1-2; abundance: NA; d_gene: TRBD1; CDR3aa: CASSWGTASNYGYTF; CDR3nt: TGTGCCAGCAGCTGGGGGACAGCTTCTAACTATGGCTACACCTTC
v_gene: TRBV30; j_gene: TRBJ2-2; abundance: NA; d_gene: TRBD2; CDR3aa: CAWSKRESGELFF; CDR3nt: TGTGCCTGGAGTAAGCGGGAGTCCGGGGAGCTGTTTTTT
v_gene: TRBV18; j_gene: TRBJ1-6; abundance: NA; d_gene: NA; CDR3aa: CASSSGTGGDSPLHF; CDR3nt: TGTGCCAGCTCATCTGGGACCGGGGGGGATTCACCCCTCCACTTT
v_gene: TRBV5-1; j_gene: TRBJ2-2; abundance: NA; d_gene: TRBD2; CDR3aa: CASSLEGLAGFLELFF; CDR3nt: TGCGCCAGCAGCTTGGAAGGTCTAGCGGGGTTCTTGGAGCTGTTTTTT
v_gene: TRBV5-1; j_gene: TRBJ2-7; abundance: NA; d_gene: NA; CDR3aa: CASSLLSHGVSEQYF; CDR3nt: TGCGCCAGCAGCTTGCTGTCCCACGGGGTCTCCGAGCAGTACTTC
v_gene: TRBV19; j_gene: TRBJ1-5; abundance: few; d_gene: TRBD1; CDR3aa: CASDRGQTYQPQHF; CDR3nt: TGTGCCAGTGATAGGGGACAGACCTATCAGCCCCAGCATTTT
v_gene: TRBV27; j_gene: TRBJ1-2; abundance: NA; d_gene: TRBD1; CDR3aa: CASSLQGAQGYTF; CDR3nt: TGTGCCAGCAGTCTCCAGGGGGCGCAGGGCTACACCTTC
v_gene: TRBV2; j_gene: TRBJ2-7; abundance: NA; d_gene: NA; CDR3aa: CASNRRGAYEQYF; CDR3nt: TGTGCCAGCAACCGGAGAGGAGCCTACGAGCAGTACTTC
v_gene: TRBV6-5; j_gene: TRBJ1-3; abundance: NA; d_gene: NA; CDR3aa: CASSYSQGNTIYF; CDR3nt: TGTGCCAGCAGTTACTCCCAGGGAAACACCATATATTTT
v_gene: TRBV2; j_gene: TRBJ2-4; abundance: once; d_gene: NA; CDR3aa: CASSEAGTGTMKNIQYF; CDR3nt: TGTGCCAGCAGTGAAGCGGGAACCGGGACAATGAAAAACATTCAGTACTTC
v_gene: TRBV5-6; j_gene: TRBJ2-7; abundance: NA; d_gene: NA; CDR3aa: CASSLIHYEQYF; CDR3nt: TGTGCCAGCAGCTTGATACACTACGAGCAGTACTTC
v_gene: TRBV7-6; j_gene: TRBJ1-5; abundance: NA; d_gene: TRBD1; CDR3aa: CASSLRGGGQPGDQPQHF; CDR3nt: TGTGCCAGCAGCTTAAGAGGTGGGGGACAGCCCGGGGATCAGCCCCAGCATTTT
v_gene: TRBV29-1; j_gene: TRBJ1-5; abundance: few; d_gene: NA; CDR3aa: CSVHGGLNQPQHF; CDR3nt: TGCAGCGTTCATGGGGGCTTGAATCAGCCCCAGCATTTT
v_gene: TRBV5-6; j_gene: TRBJ1-3; abundance: NA; d_gene: NA; CDR3aa: CASSLQVPNTIYF; CDR3nt: TGTGCCAGCAGCCTACAGGTTCCAAACACCATATATTTT
v_gene: TRBV7-8; j_gene: TRBJ2-2; abundance: NA; d_gene: TRBD2; CDR3aa: CASSTRPGTSLPGELFF; CDR3nt: TGTGCCAGCAGCACCAGGCCCGGGACTAGTTTGCCCGGGGAGCTGTTTTTT
v_gene: TRBV5-1; j_gene: TRBJ2-7; abundance: NA; d_gene: NA; CDR3aa: CASSLALGSYEQYF; CDR3nt: TGCGCCAGCAGCTTGGCACTAGGGTCCTACGAGCAGTACTTC
v_gene: TRBV7-2; j_gene: TRBJ2-5; abundance: NA; d_gene: TRBD1; CDR3aa: CASSLHRGRETQYF; CDR3nt: TGTGCCAGCAGCTTACACAGGGGGAGAGAGACCCAGTACTTC
v_gene: TRBV2; j_gene: TRBJ2-3; abundance: many; d_gene: TRBD2; CDR3aa: CASSPRGRGRADTQYF; CDR3nt: TGTGCCAGCAGTCCTAGGGGACGGGGGAGGGCAGATACGCAGTATTTT
v_gene: TRBV10-2; j_gene: TRBJ2-3; abundance: many; d_gene: TRBD2; CDR3aa: CASSLGLAGPGYTQYF; CDR3nt: TGCGCCAGCAGTCTGGGACTAGCGGGGCCCGGCTATACGCAGTATTTT
v_gene: TRBV29-1; j_gene: TRBJ1-1; abundance: NA; d_gene: TRBD1; CDR3aa: CSVLRGTEAFF; CDR3nt: TGCAGCGTTCTCAGGGGGACTGAAGCTTTCTTT
v_gene: TRBV6-1; j_gene: TRBJ2-7; abundance: NA; d_gene: NA; CDR3aa: CASSEGVAANAYEQYF; CDR3nt: TGTGCCAGCAGTGAAGGGGTAGCGGCGAACGCCTACGAGCAGTACTTC
v_gene: TRBV5-1; j_gene: TRBJ2-1; abundance: NA; d_gene: NA; CDR3aa: CASSFQTSPWNEQFF; CDR3nt: TGCGCCAGCAGCTTTCAGACTAGTCCGTGGAATGAGCAGTTCTTC
v_gene: TRBV2; j_gene: TRBJ2-2; abundance: few; d_gene: NA; CDR3aa: CASSLGRGTGELFF; CDR3nt: TGTGCCAGCAGCCTAGGGCGAGGGACCGGGGAGCTGTTTTTT
v_gene: TRBV13; j_gene: TRBJ2-7; abundance: NA; d_gene: TRBD1; CDR3aa: CASSPRTGLSYEQYF; CDR3nt: TGTGCCAGCAGCCCGAGGACAGGCCTCTCCTACGAGCAGTACTTC
v_gene: TRBV10-3; j_gene: TRBJ1-2; abundance: NA; d_gene: NA; CDR3aa: CATGGAGGYTF; CDR3nt: TGTGCCACTGGGGGGGCTGGGGGCTACACCTTC
v_gene: TRBV19; j_gene: TRBJ2-7; abundance: NA; d_gene: TRBD1; CDR3aa: CASSESAGGEQYF; CDR3nt: TGTGCCAGTAGTGAGAGCGCAGGGGGCGAGCAGTACTTC
v_gene: TRBV6-1; j_gene: TRBJ2-3; abundance: once; d_gene: NA; CDR3aa: CASSEALPASGTDTQYF; CDR3nt: TGTGCCAGCAGTGAAGCGCTTCCGGCTAGCGGCACAGATACGCAGTATTTT
v_gene: TRBV6-5; j_gene: TRBJ1-2; abundance: few; d_gene: TRBD1; CDR3aa: CASSSEGTDLGYGYTF; CDR3nt: TGTGCCAGCAGTTCCGAAGGGACAGATCTTGGCTATGGCTACACCTTC
v_gene: TRBV7-8; j_gene: TRBJ2-2; abundance: once; d_gene: NA; CDR3aa: CASSSTGWTGELFF; CDR3nt: TGTGCCAGCAGCTCCACAGGGTGGACCGGGGAGCTGTTTTTT
v_gene: TRBV2; j_gene: TRBJ1-1; abundance: NA; d_gene: NA; CDR3aa: CASSENRPFEAFF; CDR3nt: TGTGCCAGCAGTGAAAACAGGCCGTTTGAAGCTTTCTTT
v_gene: TRBV5-1; j_gene: TRBJ2-5; abundance: NA; d_gene: TRBD2; CDR3aa: CASSPRLASQETQYF; CDR3nt: TGCGCCAGCAGCCCCCGACTAGCGTCTCAAGAGACCCAGTACTTC
v_gene: TRBV6-1; j_gene: TRBJ1-4; abundance: few; d_gene: NA; CDR3aa: CASTQNGGAEKLFF; CDR3nt: TGTGCCAGCACCCAAAACGGGGGGGCGGAAAAACTGTTTTTT
v_gene: TRBV4-1; j_gene: TRBJ2-7; abundance: NA; d_gene: TRBD2; CDR3aa: CASSPPSGRAREQYF; CDR3nt: TGCGCCAGCAGCCCCCCCAGCGGGAGGGCGCGCGAGCAGTACTTC